The 17 T cell receptor beta chains reported below all come from one sample, sequenced in a study of blood T cell repertoires in COVID-19. Libraries were prepared by immunoSEQ multiplex PCR; TCRdb keeps only in-frame clonotypes and omits some of them. The repertoire holds about 49,000 clones, with 90% as singletons. The specimen was peripheral blood. These receptors were collected from a human donor in a cohort sampled during active COVID-19.

The table lists this clone with a few counts. The CDR3 DNA follows: TGTGCCAGCAGCCAAGGTTTGGACAGGGAAAATTCACCCCTCCACTTT. Translated, it gives CASSQGLDRENSPLHF. This chain connects TRBV3-1 (or the pseudogene TRBV3-2) to TRBJ1-6, with 8 bases identical to TRBD1. The CDR3 covers 16 residues. In germline, CDR1 is LGHDT, CDR2 YNNKEL (reference sequence). After removal of 1 base from V and 7 bases from J, the junction contained 6 bases not matched to a gene.

This clone appeared a few times. The chain recombines TRBV5-4 with TRBJ2-2; perhaps TRBD2 as D (6 bases). The CDR3 is 15 amino acids. Germline lookup yields CDR1 SGHNT and CDR2 YYREEE (reference sequence). V was trimmed by 0 bases and J by 3 bases, leaving 9 bases between them. CDR3 protein: CASSLARGDTGELFF. The CDR3 nucleotides read TGTGCCAGCAGCTTGGCGCGGGGAGACACCGGGGAGCTGTTTTTT. Full variable domain (remainder filled in from reference TRBV5-4 and TRBJ2-2): ETGVTQSPTHLIKTRGQQVTLRCSSQSGHNTVSWYQQALGQGPQFIFQYYREEENGRGNFPPRFSGLQFPNYSSELNVNALELDDSALYLCASSLARGDTGELFFGEGSRLTVL.

The CDR3 DNA follows: TGCGCCAGCAGCTTAGTGTCTGGGCGGGATCAAGAGACCCAGTACTTC. This encodes CASSLVSGRDQETQYF. The V call is TRBV5-1, the J call TRBJ2-5; the D gene is possibly TRBD2 (6 bases). The germline V gene encodes CDR1 SGHRS and CDR2 YFSETQ. Trimming cost V 2 bases and J 2 bases, with 16 bases left between them. The length of the CDR3 is 16 residues.

This chain connects TRBV7-4 to TRBJ2-7, with D uncertain. This CDR3 region has 17 residues. Looked up from germline, CDR1 is SGHVT and CDR2 is SQSDAQ. The ends were cut back, 3 bases at V and 2 bases at J, with 20 bases in the middle. The CDR3 DNA sequence: TGTGCCAGCAGCTTTTTCTGTGGTTGGCTAGACGCCTACGAGCAGTACGTC. This gives the protein CASSFFCGWLDAYEQYV.

The chain uses TRBV5-6 and TRBJ2-7; D is unresolved. Germline V gene lookup returns CDR1 SGHDT and CDR2 YYEEEE. The germline V and J ends were trimmed by 1 base and 7 bases, with 15 bases remaining between them. The CDR3 has 14 residues. Here the CDR3 DNA reads TGTGCCAGCAGCTTGCAAGGTCTCCTAGGAGAGCAGTACTTC. Its translation: CASSLQGLLGEQYF. The complete variable domain, with remaining parts taken from reference TRBV5-6 and TRBJ2-7, reads DAGVTQSPTHLIKTRGQQVTLRCSPKSGHDTVSWYQQALGQGPQFIFQYYEEEERQRGNFPDRFSGHQFPNYSSELNVNALLLGDSALYLCASSLQGLLGEQYFGPGTRLTVT.

The J gene is TRBJ2-2, the V gene TRBV19, with 10 bases fitting TRBD2. This CDR3 has 16 residues. Trimming removed 5 bases from V and 6 bases from J; junction bases left unmatched: 9. CDR1 is LNHDA and CDR2 is SQIVND in the germline V gene (reference sequence). The CDR3 protein is CASSLLAGFLSGELFF. The CDR3, as DNA: TGTGCCAGTAGTCTACTAGCGGGATTTCTGTCCGGGGAGCTGTTTTTT.

Sample share makes this clone medium-sized. CDR3 sequence: CASSQSSRSGNTIYF. As DNA, the CDR3 is TGCGCCAGCAGCCAAAGTTCGAGATCTGGAAACACCATATATTTT. The chain recombines TRBV4-3 with TRBJ1-3; D call uncertain. Germline V CDR1 and CDR2: LGHNA, YSLEER. V lost 2 bases, J lost 1 base, and 9 bases lay in between. This CDR3 is built from 15 residues.

The V call is TRBV7-3, the J call TRBJ1-2; 7 nucleotides match TRBD1. The CDR3 length is 13 residues. The junction had 5 bases not matched to a gene; V was cut back by 5 bases and J by 5 bases. The germline V gene has CDR1 SGHTA and CDR2 FQGTGA. The CDR3 is CASSPDRRYGYTF. CDR3 DNA sequence: TGTGCCAGCAGCCCGGACAGGAGATATGGCTACACCTTC.

The chain recombines TRBV5-4 with TRBJ2-2, with D unresolved. Trimming shortened V by 1 base and J by 7 bases, and 11 bases separated the two germline ends. CDR3 length equals 14 residues. Germline CDR1 and CDR2: SGHNT and YYREEE (reference sequence). The CDR3 here is CASSLNGWSGELFF. The CDR3 nucleotides read TGTGCCAGCAGCTTGAATGGGTGGAGCGGGGAGCTGTTTTTT.

The J gene is TRBJ2-5, the V gene TRBV30; a possible D gene is TRBD2 (6 bases). Between the trimmed V and J ends, which lost 3 bases and 5 bases, there was a span of 19 bases. In germline, CDR1 is GTSNPN, CDR2 SVGIG (reference sequence). There are 15 residues in the CDR3. The CDR3 DNA sequence: TGTGCCTGGAGCCCCCGTAGGGGCGGGATGGAGACCCAGTACTTC. Translating it yields CAWSPRRGGMETQYF.

This rearrangement joins TRBV24-1 to TRBJ2-3, with 7 positions matching TRBD2. The CDR3 length is 15 residues. CDR1 and CDR2 (germline): KGHDR, SFDVKD. Trimming cost V 3 bases and J 6 bases; bases outside gene matches: 8. The DNA for the CDR3 is TGTGCCACCAGTGATGACTCAAGCGGGGTTGATACGCAGTATTTT. It yields the protein CATSDDSSGVDTQYF.

The gene calls are TRBV2 and TRBJ2-3; D may be TRBD2 (5 bases). V lost 3 bases and J 2 bases, leaving 15 bases between the germline ends. The CDR3 has 16 residues. CDR1 is SNHLY, CDR2 FYNNEI, per germline. As DNA, the CDR3 is TGTGCCAGCAGTGATTCAAGCGGCCTCAACACAGATACGCAGTATTTT. Its translation is CASSDSSGLNTDTQYF. Using reference TRBV2 and TRBJ2-3 for the parts outside the CDR3, the full variable domain is EPEVTQTPSHQVTQMGQEVILRCVPISNHLYFYWYRQILGQKVEFLVSFYNNEISEKSEIFDDQFSVERPDGSNFTLKIRSTKLEDSAMYFCASSDSSGLNTDTQYFGPGTRLTVL.

The genes are TRBV29-1 and TRBJ1-2; D might be TRBD1 (6 bases). The V and J ends lost 7 bases and 0 bases respectively, with 15 bases between them. Germline-derived CDR1 and CDR2 are SQVTM and ANQGSEA. The CDR3 is made up of 14 amino acids. In nucleotides, the CDR3 is TGCAGCGCGGAGGCGGGGGCTTCTAACTATGGCTACACCTTC. It encodes CSAEAGASNYGYTF.

V gene TRBV6-1 combines with J gene TRBJ1-5, with 7 bases lining up with TRBD1. V lost 4 bases and J lost 0; bases outside the gene matches: 9. The length of the CDR3 is 17 residues. Germline V gene lookup returns CDR1 MNHNS and CDR2 SASEGT. The CDR3 region is CASSGTGSTYSNQPQHF. Here the CDR3 DNA reads TGTGCCAGCAGTGGGACAGGATCCACTTATAGCAATCAGCCCCAGCATTTT.

The chain has TRBV7-9 and TRBJ1-1; 7 bases align to TRBD1. Trimming took 1 base from V and 7 from J; bases not matched to a gene: 3. The CDR3 is made up of 13 amino acids. CDR1 and CDR2 from the germline V gene are SEHNR and FQNEAQ (reference sequence). The CDR3 DNA follows: TGTGCCAGCAGCTTAGTTGGGACAGATGAAGCTTTCTTT. Amino acids: CASSLVGTDEAFF.

The chain carries TRBV2 and TRBJ2-3; 7 bases are a match to TRBD2. This CDR3 contains 14 residues. V lost 8 bases to trimming and J lost 4 bases; unmatched junction nucleotides: 9. Germline assignment: CDR1 SNHLY and CDR2 FYNNEI. CDR3 coding DNA: TGTGCCAGCGTCACGGGGGGTCTGCCAGATACGCAGTATTTT. It codes for CASVTGGLPDTQYF.

This clone was recorded once. The genes are TRBV28 and TRBJ2-3; 13 bases fit TRBD2. CDR3 length: 16 amino acids. After removal of 5 bases from V and 3 bases from J, the junction contained 5 bases not matched to a gene. Germline assignment: CDR1 MDHEN and CDR2 SYDVKM. CDR3 DNA sequence: TGTGCCAGCAGTCAACTAGCGGGAGGGGGGACAGATACGCAGTATTTT. Amino acids: CASSQLAGGGTDTQYF.